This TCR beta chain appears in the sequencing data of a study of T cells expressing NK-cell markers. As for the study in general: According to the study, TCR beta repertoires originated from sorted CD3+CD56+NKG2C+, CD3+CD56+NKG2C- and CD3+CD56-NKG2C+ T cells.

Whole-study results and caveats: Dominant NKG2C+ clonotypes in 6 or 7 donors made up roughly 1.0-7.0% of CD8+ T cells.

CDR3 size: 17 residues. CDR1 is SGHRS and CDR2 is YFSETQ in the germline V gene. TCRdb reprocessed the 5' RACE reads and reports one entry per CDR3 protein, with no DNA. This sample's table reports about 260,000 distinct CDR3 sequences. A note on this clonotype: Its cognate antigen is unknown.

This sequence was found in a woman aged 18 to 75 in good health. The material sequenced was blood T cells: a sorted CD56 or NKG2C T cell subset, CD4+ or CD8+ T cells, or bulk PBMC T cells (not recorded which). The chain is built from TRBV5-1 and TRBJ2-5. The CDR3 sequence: CASSLGTKWTAQETQYF.